The next 30 T cell receptor beta chains were all read from a single sample in a study of T cell responses to AZD1222 COVID-19 vaccine. Here immunoSEQ multiplex PCR was the method, and the copy in TCRdb shows in-frame clones only, minus some. Among approximately 140,000 clones listed, 75% to 95% were seen once. The specimen was peripheral blood, collected 28 days after the second AZD1222 dose. These receptor sequences come from an adult who received the AZD1222 COVID-19 vaccine.

This clone appeared a single time. The V gene is TRBV13, the J gene TRBJ1-1; 7 bases line up with TRBD1. Per germline, CDR1 PRHDT and CDR2 FYEKMQ (reference sequence). The V and J ends lost 2 bases and 4 bases, in that order; junction bases with no gene match: 4. This CDR3 is 14 amino acids long. The CDR3 region is CASSLFEGATEAFF. The CDR3 region has the DNA TGTGCCAGCAGCTTATTCGAGGGGGCCACTGAAGCTTTCTTT.

The chain employs TRBV19 and TRBJ2-1; 12 positions agree with TRBD2. The CDR3 runs to 15 residues. Germline-derived CDR1 and CDR2 are LNHDA and SQIVND (reference sequence). With V trimmed by 5 bases and J by 7 bases, 6 bases remained unmatched. The CDR3, as DNA: TGTGCCAGTAGTCCTCTAGCGGGAGGGGGGAATGAGCAGTTCTTC. Protein sequence: CASSPLAGGGNEQFF.

The V call is TRBV11-3, the J call TRBJ2-5; 13 bases fit TRBD2. The CDR3 is 16 residues long. Germline V gene lookup returns CDR1 SGHNT and CDR2 YENEEA. Unmatched junction bases numbered 2, after V lost 3 bases and J lost 1 base. The CDR3 spells CASSLGTSGAQETQYF. The CDR3 nucleotides are TGTGCCAGCAGCTTGGGGACTAGCGGGGCCCAAGAGACCCAGTACTTC.

This sequence joins TRBV18 and TRBJ1-1; possibly TRBD1 for D (5 bases). The length of the CDR3 is 13 residues. Per the germline V gene, CDR1 is KGHSH and CDR2 is LQKENI. Trimming shortened V by 3 bases and J by 4 bases, and 9 bases separated the two germline ends. The DNA for the CDR3 is TGTGCCAGCTCACCGAGGGGAGGCACTGAAGCTTTCTTT. Its protein product is CASSPRGGTEAFF. The full variable domain, with the rest looked up from reference TRBV18 and TRBJ1-1, is NAGVMQNPRHLVRRRGQEARLRCSPMKGHSHVYWYRQLPEEGLKFMVYLQKENIIDESGMPKERFSAEFPKEGPSILRIQQVVRGDSAAYFCASSPRGGTEAFFGQGTRLTVV.

This clone is a singleton in its sample. This chain joins TRBV29-1 and TRBJ1-1; 7 nucleotides match TRBD1. The CDR3 runs to 12 residues. The germline V gene has CDR1 SQVTM and CDR2 ANQGSEA. Trimming cost V 2 bases and J 10 bases; bases outside gene matches: 7. The CDR3 sequence is CSVETTGVRAFF. The CDR3 DNA is TGCAGCGTTGAAACTACAGGGGTTAGAGCTTTCTTT.

The chain recombines TRBV18 with TRBJ2-7; 9 nucleotides line up with TRBD1. The CDR3 is 12 amino acids. The V gene end was trimmed by 6 bases and the J gene end by 9 bases; junction bases not matched to a gene: 6. The V gene's germline CDR1 is KGHSH and CDR2 LQKENI. The CDR3 reads CASSGTGSRQYF. DNA of the CDR3: TGTGCCAGCTCCGGGACAGGGTCAAGGCAGTACTTC.

CDR3 amino acids: CASSYGVTKETQYF. The CDR3 DNA sequence: TGTGCCAGCAGTTACGGGGTAACGAAAGAGACCCAGTACTTC. The V gene is TRBV6-6, the J gene TRBJ2-5; D is uncertain. In germline, CDR1 is MNHNY, CDR2 SVGAGI (reference sequence). Trimming stripped 2 bases from V and 3 bases from J, with 10 bases between. The CDR3 extends over 14 amino acids.

The chain employs TRBV27 and TRBJ2-3, with D tentatively TRBD2 (5 bases). Per the germline V gene, CDR1 is MNHEY and CDR2 is SMNVEV (reference sequence). V gave up 6 bases and J gave up 6 bases, with 16 bases separating them. CDR3 length: 14 amino acids. The CDR3 DNA sequence: TGTGCCAGCAGGGAGGTCACACCGGGGGATACGCAGTATTTT. Its translation: CASREVTPGDTQYF.

V gene TRBV27 combines with J gene TRBJ2-1; the match to TRBD1 covers 7 bases. Germline assignment: CDR1 MNHEY and CDR2 SMNVEV (reference sequence). After removal of 3 bases from V and 6 bases from J, the junction contained 2 bases not matched to a gene. CDR3 length: 13 residues. The CDR3 spells CASSLNRGNEQFF. CDR3 nucleotides: TGTGCCAGCAGTTTGAACAGGGGCAATGAGCAGTTCTTC.

The genes are TRBV7-9 and TRBJ1-1, with D unresolved. The CDR3 has 14 amino acids. Trimming took 5 bases from V and 1 from J, leaving 11 bases between them. The germline gives CDR1 SEHNR, CDR2 FQNEAQ (reference sequence). DNA for the CDR3: TGTGCCAGCAGCCCGTATGCACGGAACACTGAAGCTTTCTTT. It translates to CASSPYARNTEAFF.

This clone was picked up one time. CDR3: CASSTGWGGSYEQYF. The CDR3 DNA reads as TGTGCCAGCAGCACCGGATGGGGGGGCTCCTACGAGCAGTACTTC. The V call is TRBV5-4, the J call TRBJ2-7; 7 bases map to TRBD2. CDR3 length: 15 residues. V shed 4 bases, J shed 0 bases, and the junction held 7 bases outside the gene matches. CDR1 and CDR2 (germline): SGHNT, YYREEE (reference sequence).

The chain links TRBV2 to TRBJ2-7, with 7 bases that match TRBD2. Germline CDR1 SNHLY, CDR2 FYNNEI. There are 13 residues in the CDR3. V was clipped by 8 bases and J by 7 bases; unmatched bases: 11. Here the CDR3 reads CASGLQRAGEQYF. The CDR3 coding sequence is TGTGCCAGCGGCCTCCAGCGAGCGGGGGAGCAGTACTTC. The entire variable domain, with the rest obtained from reference TRBV2 and TRBJ2-7, is as follows: EPEVTQTPSHQVTQMGQEVILRCVPISNHLYFYWYRQILGQKVEFLVSFYNNEISEKSEIFDDQFSVERPDGSNFTLKIRSTKLEDSAMYFCASGLQRAGEQYFGPGTRLTVT.

The chain joins TRBV4-1 to TRBJ1-2; 12 bases are a match to TRBD1. J was trimmed by 8 bases and V by 5 bases; bases with no gene match: 12. The germline V gene encodes CDR1 MGHRA and CDR2 YSYEKL. The CDR3 runs to 16 residues. CDR3 region: CASSAGQGALIEGYTF. The DNA of the CDR3 is TGCGCCAGCAGCGCGGGACAGGGGGCTCTTATTGAGGGCTACACCTTC.

The V and J genes are TRBV20-1 and TRBJ2-1; perhaps TRBD2 as D (5 bases). V lost 3 bases to trimming and J lost 8 bases, with 8 bases between them. CDR3 size: 11 residues. The V gene's germline CDR1 is DFQATT and CDR2 SNEGSKA (reference sequence). Written as DNA, the CDR3 is TGCAGTGCTAGCAGGCGGGATGAGCAGTTCTTC. Protein sequence: CSASRRDEQFF.

This chain links TRBV20-1 with TRBJ1-1; TRBD1 is a possible D gene (5 bases). Germline CDR1 reads DFQATT; CDR2 reads SNEGSKA (reference sequence). The V gene lost 6 bases and the J gene lost 5 bases, with 10 bases spanning the gap. The CDR3 spans 11 residues. CDR3 protein: CSAPGGTEAFF. Here the CDR3 DNA reads TGCAGTGCCCCCGGGGGTACTGAAGCTTTCTTT.

The rearrangement joins TRBV5-1 to TRBJ1-1, with 7 bases fitting TRBD1. Germline V gene lookup returns CDR1 SGHRS and CDR2 YFSETQ. This CDR3 is 15 amino acids long. The V segment lost 4 bases and the J segment 6 bases; nucleotides outside the gene matches: 12. The CDR3 sequence: CASSPLTGLVAEAFF. The CDR3 DNA is TGCGCCAGCAGCCCATTGACAGGGCTGGTCGCTGAAGCTTTCTTT.

V is TRBV6-1 and J is TRBJ1-2; D is uncertain. Between the trimmed V and J ends, which lost 3 bases and 4 bases, there was a span of 15 bases. CDR3 size: 15 residues. CDR1 is MNHNS, CDR2 SASEGT, per germline. This chain's CDR3 is CASSDDLGGFYGYTF. The DNA of the CDR3 is TGTGCCAGCAGTGATGACCTGGGAGGTTTCTATGGCTACACCTTC.

As for this clone: Lacking the conserved final phenylalanine or tryptophan, this CDR3 likely reflects a read error. No DNA is shown, since the ends of the CDR3 on it are uncertain; the CDR3 is the one TCRdb lists. This chain's CDR3 is CAWSKGRTN. The V and J genes are TRBV30 and TRBJ1-6. The CDR3 is 9 residues long, counting both termini. CDR1 GTSNPN and CDR2 SVGIG come from the germline V gene (reference sequence).

This chain joins TRBV18 and TRBJ1-1; the D is unclear. Germline CDR1 reads KGHSH; CDR2 reads LQKENI. This CDR3 has 13 amino acids. V lost 3 bases and J lost 1, with 6 bases in between. The CDR3 nucleotides are TGTGCCAGCTCACCCGCACAGAACACTGAAGCTTTCTTT. This gives the protein CASSPAQNTEAFF. The full variable domain, completed using reference TRBV18 and TRBJ1-1, is NAGVMQNPRHLVRRRGQEARLRCSPMKGHSHVYWYRQLPEEGLKFMVYLQKENIIDESGMPKERFSAEFPKEGPSILRIQQVVRGDSAAYFCASSPAQNTEAFFGQGTRLTVV.

J is TRBJ2-2 and V is TRBV25-1; D call uncertain. CDR3 length equals 12 residues. Germline-derived CDR1 and CDR2 are MGHDK and SYGVNS. Trimming cost V 6 bases and J 3 bases, with 5 bases left between them. The CDR3 loop reads CASRPDTGELFF. The DNA for the CDR3 is TGTGCCAGCAGGCCGGACACCGGGGAGCTGTTTTTT.

The rearrangement uses TRBV29-1 and TRBJ2-1, with unresolved D. V was clipped by 7 bases and J by 7 bases, with 8 bases between them. The CDR3 has 10 amino acids. Germline V gives CDR1 SQVTM, CDR2 ANQGSEA. The CDR3 protein is CSAVRNEQFF. CDR3 in DNA: TGCAGCGCCGTTAGGAATGAGCAGTTCTTC.

Remarks on this clone: Its ends do not fully match the called genes, so a read error is possible. This chain links TRBV6-5 with TRBJ1-5; 7 bases agree with TRBD1. Per the germline V gene, CDR1 is MNHEY and CDR2 is SVGAGI. The CDR3 contains 15 residues. CDR3 sequence: CASSDSRGRNQPQHF. CDR3 sequence (DNA): TGTGCCAGCAGTGACTCAAGGGGGCGCAATCAGCCCCAGCATTTT.

This clone came up once. This CDR3 is CASSISGRSNYGYTF. The DNA of the CDR3 is TGTGCCAGTAGTATTAGCGGCAGGTCGAACTATGGCTACACCTTC. The chain combines TRBV19 with TRBJ1-2; D is ambiguous. Trimming removed 3 bases at V and 2 bases at J, with 13 bases between. CDR3 size: 15 residues. Looked up from germline, CDR1 is LNHDA and CDR2 is SQIVND (reference sequence).

The rearrangement links TRBV25-1 to TRBJ2-1, with 9 bases lining up with TRBD2. The CDR3 is 15 residues long. Germline V gene sequence: CDR1 MGHDK, CDR2 SYGVNS. Trimming at V came to 4 bases and at J to 9 bases, leaving 10 bases not matched to a gene. The DNA for the CDR3 is TGTGCCAGCAGTGTTTCTAGCGGGATTCGTGGTGAGCAGTTCTTC. Its translation: CASSVSSGIRGEQFF.

The chain links TRBV3-1 (or the pseudogene TRBV3-2) to TRBJ2-3, with D perhaps TRBD2 (5 bases). Germline-derived CDR1 and CDR2 are LGHDT and YNNKEL (reference sequence). The length of the CDR3 is 16 residues. The V gene lost 4 bases and the J gene lost 0 bases, with 14 bases spanning the gap. CDR3 loop: CASSPGRETSTDTQYF. Written as DNA, the CDR3 is TGTGCCAGCAGCCCCGGACGGGAAACTAGCACAGATACGCAGTATTTT.

The chain links TRBV4-1 to TRBJ1-1, with no clear D. V dropped 0 bases and J dropped 3 bases, with 11 bases sitting between them. Germline loops: CDR1 MGHRA, CDR2 YSYEKL. CDR3 length: 15 amino acids. Written as DNA, the CDR3 is TGCGCCAGCAGCCAAGATTCAGTTATGGACACTGAAGCTTTCTTT. This encodes CASSQDSVMDTEAFF.

The chain combines TRBV19 with TRBJ2-5; the match to TRBD1 covers 10 bases. The CDR3 contains 16 residues. Per germline, CDR1 LNHDA and CDR2 SQIVND (reference sequence). After removal of 4 bases from V and 6 bases from J, the junction contained 11 bases not matched to a gene. This chain's CDR3 is CASSTSPTGGGKTQYF. In nucleotides, the CDR3 is TGTGCCAGTAGTACCTCCCCGACAGGGGGCGGGAAGACCCAGTACTTC.

V and J are TRBV2 and TRBJ2-3, with D possibly being TRBD1 (5 bases). V lost 3 bases and J lost 1, with 5 bases in between. CDR1 and CDR2 (germline): SNHLY, FYNNEI. This CDR3 is built from 13 residues. The DNA of the CDR3 is TGTGCCAGCAGTGACAGGGGCACAGATACGCAGTATTTT. Its protein is CASSDRGTDTQYF.

This chain joins TRBV6-5 and TRBJ1-5; 9 bases agree with TRBD1. Germline CDR1 is MNHEY and CDR2 is SVGAGI. This CDR3 contains 14 residues. With 5 bases clipped from V and 6 bases from J, the junction kept 5 bases outside the gene matches. The CDR3 coding sequence is TGTGCCAGCAGTCCTACAGGGGGCGGTCAGCCCCAGCATTTT. It is translated as CASSPTGGGQPQHF.

The genes are TRBV11-2 and TRBJ2-4; D may be TRBD2 (6 bases). With 0 bases removed from V and 9 bases from J, the gap between germline ends came to 9 bases. Germline-derived CDR1 and CDR2 are SGHAT and FQNNGV. CDR3 length equals 13 residues. DNA of the CDR3: TGTGCCAGCAGCTTAGAGGTCGGGGGCATTCAGTACTTC. Protein: CASSLEVGGIQYF.